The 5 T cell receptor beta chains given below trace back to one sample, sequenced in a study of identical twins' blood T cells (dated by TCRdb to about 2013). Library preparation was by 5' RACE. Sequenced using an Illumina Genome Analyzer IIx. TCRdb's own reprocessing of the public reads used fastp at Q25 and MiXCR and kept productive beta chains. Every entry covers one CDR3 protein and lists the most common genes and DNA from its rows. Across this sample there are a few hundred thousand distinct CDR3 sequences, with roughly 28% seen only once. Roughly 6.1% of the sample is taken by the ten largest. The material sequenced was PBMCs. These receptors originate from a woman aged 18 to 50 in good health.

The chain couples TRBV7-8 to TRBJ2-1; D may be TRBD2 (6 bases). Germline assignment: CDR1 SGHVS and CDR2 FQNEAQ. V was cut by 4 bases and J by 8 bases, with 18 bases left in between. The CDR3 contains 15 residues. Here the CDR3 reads CASSWRDLPGDEQFF. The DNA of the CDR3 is TGTGCCAGCAGCTGGAGGGACCTCCCAGGTGATGAGCAGTTCTTC. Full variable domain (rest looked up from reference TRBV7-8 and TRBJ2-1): GAGVSQSPRYKVAKRGQDVALRCDPISGHVSLFWYQQALGQGPEFLTYFQNEAQLDKSGLPSDRFFAERPEGSVSTLKIQRTQQEDSAVYLCASSWRDLPGDEQFFGPGTRLTVL.

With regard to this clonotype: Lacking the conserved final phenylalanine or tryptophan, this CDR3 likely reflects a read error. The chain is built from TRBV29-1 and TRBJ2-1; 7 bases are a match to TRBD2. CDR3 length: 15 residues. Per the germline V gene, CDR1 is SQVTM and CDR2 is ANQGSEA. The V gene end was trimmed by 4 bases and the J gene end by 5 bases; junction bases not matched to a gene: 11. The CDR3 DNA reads TGCAGCGTTGGGTTTAGCGGGTCGCCAGACAATGAGCAGTTCTCC. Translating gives CSVGFSGSPDNEQFS.

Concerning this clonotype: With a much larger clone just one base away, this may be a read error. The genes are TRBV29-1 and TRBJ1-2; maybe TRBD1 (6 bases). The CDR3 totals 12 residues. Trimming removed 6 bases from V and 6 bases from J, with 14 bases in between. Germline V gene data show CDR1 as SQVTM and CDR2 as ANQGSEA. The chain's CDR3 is CSVAGTYDGYTF. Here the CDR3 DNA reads TGCAGCGTGGCCGGGACATACGATGGCTACACCTTC.

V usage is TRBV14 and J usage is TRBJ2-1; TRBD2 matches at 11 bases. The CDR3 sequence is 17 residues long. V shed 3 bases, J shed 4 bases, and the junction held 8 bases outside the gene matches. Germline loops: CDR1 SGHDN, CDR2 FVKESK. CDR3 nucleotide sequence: TGTGCCAGCAGCCAGAGCCGTGGACTAGCGGGTTACAATGAGCAGTTCTTC. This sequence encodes CASSQSRGLAGYNEQFF.

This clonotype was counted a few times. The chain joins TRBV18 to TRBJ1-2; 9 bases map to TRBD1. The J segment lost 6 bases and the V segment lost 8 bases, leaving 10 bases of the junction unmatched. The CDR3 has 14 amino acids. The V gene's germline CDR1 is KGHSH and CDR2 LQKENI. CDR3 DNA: TGTGCCAGCACAGAGTCCAGGGACAGGGATGGCTACACCTTC. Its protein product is CASTESRDRDGYTF.